This TCR beta chain originates from a study of STAT3 mutations in large granular lymphocyte leukemia. Study context: Among longitudinally sequenced T-LGLL patients, roughly half had canonical activating STAT3 mutations detected. Roughly 42% of treated T-LGLL patients showed hematologic response to immunosuppression.

This clone has more than one count but fewer than ten. Its antigen remains unknown. This CDR3 has 15 residues. The ends lost 4 bases at V and 5 bases at J; junction bases unmatched: 5. CDR1 is MNHEY, CDR2 SMNVEV, per germline (reference sequence). Profiled with immunoSEQ multiplex PCR; TCRdb holds only in-frame clones, not every one. The sample consists of about 4,700 clones, 55% of them appearing once. Overall study results and limits: At least one immunodominant TCR beta clonotype appeared in every T-cell large granular lymphocyte leukemia patient.

The J gene is TRBJ2-5, the V gene TRBV27, with 12 bases that match TRBD1. Input material: peripheral blood mononuclear cells. This TCR was sampled from a male patient between 45 and 60 years old with T-cell large granular lymphocyte leukemia. Some clones in this sample may be carry-over from other donors' samples. Written as DNA, the CDR3 is TGTGCCAGCAGTTCCGGGACAGGGGGCGCGGAGACCCAGTACTTC. It codes for CASSSGTGGAETQYF.